The 32 T cell receptor beta chains below come from one sample, sequenced in a study of Ad26.COV2.S vaccination and SARS-CoV-2 variants. Stated treatment: around 19 received Ad26.COV2.S at low or high dose, single or two shots; about 5 received placebo; per-sample allocation not given. Sampling was performed 63 days after the first vaccine or placebo injection. Data came from immunoSEQ multiplex PCR; TCRdb stores just in-frame clones and leaves some out. The repertoire consists of approximately 300,000 clones, with around 83% occurring once and the leading ten covering 1.9%. The sample in question was peripheral blood, obtained in a trial of Ad26.COV2.S vaccine versus placebo. The receptors derive from a person aged 18-65 years who received the Ad26.COV2.S COVID-19 vaccine or a placebo.

For this clone: Other DNA sequences in this sample translate to the same CDR3. This sequence joins TRBV24-1 and TRBJ2-3; 8 nucleotides match TRBD1. Looked up from germline, CDR1 is KGHDR and CDR2 is SFDVKD. The CDR3 runs 14 residues. Trimming took 3 bases from V and 3 from J; bases not matched to a gene: 1. DNA of the CDR3: TGTGCCACCAGTGATCGACAGGGGACAGATACGCAGTATTTT. It encodes CATSDRQGTDTQYF.

There are a few counts of this clone. The chain combines TRBV19 with TRBJ1-2; the D gene is possibly TRBD1 (5 bases). Trimming shortened V by 3 bases and J by 0 bases, and 17 bases separated the two germline ends. There are 17 residues in the CDR3. CDR1 LNHDA and CDR2 SQIVND come from the germline V gene (reference sequence). CDR3 DNA sequence: TGTGCCAGTAGTATTTACAGTCGGGGGAACTCTAACTATGGCTACACCTTC. It translates to CASSIYSRGNSNYGYTF.

This clone was detected ten times or more. The chain links TRBV5-5 to TRBJ2-1, with D unresolved. Germline CDR1 and CDR2: SGHKS and YYEKEE (reference sequence). CDR3 length: 15 residues. The V and J ends lost 1 base and 4 bases respectively, with 12 bases between them. The CDR3 spells CASSLRAEFYNEQFF. CDR3 DNA: TGTGCCAGCAGCTTGAGGGCAGAGTTTTACAATGAGCAGTTCTTC.

The rearrangement links TRBV10-3 to TRBJ2-4; 9 bases match TRBD1. This CDR3 has 15 residues. Germline values: CDR1 ENHRY, CDR2 SYGVKD. The V segment lost 4 bases and the J segment 3 bases; nucleotides outside the gene matches: 4. In DNA form, the CDR3 reads TGTGCCATCAGTGGTGGGACAGGGAACAAAAACATTCAGTACTTC. Its translation is CAISGGTGNKNIQYF.

V and J are TRBV27 and TRBJ2-7, with unresolved D. Trimming left V 6 bases short and J 5 bases short, with 20 bases between. Per germline, CDR1 MNHEY and CDR2 SMNVEV (reference sequence). The CDR3 covers 15 residues. CDR3 amino acids: CASRLESRGAHEQYF. In nucleotides, the CDR3 is TGTGCCAGCAGATTGGAGTCCCGCGGAGCTCACGAGCAGTACTTC.

The chain is built from TRBV7-2 and TRBJ1-2; TRBD1 aligns across 9 bases. V lost 2 bases to trimming and J lost 1 base; unmatched junction nucleotides: 11. This CDR3 spans 18 amino acids. CDR1 and CDR2 (germline): SGHTA, FQGNSA. The CDR3 protein is CASSLTGTGRRLNYGYTF. For the CDR3, the DNA is TGTGCCAGCAGCTTAACCGGGACAGGGAGACGGCTTAACTATGGCTACACCTTC.

This clone was found once. V and J are TRBV21-1 and TRBJ2-1; the table gives TRBD1 as D, unverified against the DNA. TRBV21-1 corresponds to a pseudogene. The CDR3 has 15 residues. CDR3 residues: CASIPGTFFYNEQFF. CDR3 DNA sequence: TGTGCCAGCATCCCCGGGACATTTTTTTACAATGAGCAGTTCTTC.

This chain uses TRBV18 with TRBJ2-1; TRBD1 is a possible D gene (5 bases). Looked up from germline, CDR1 is KGHSH and CDR2 is LQKENI. Trimming shortened V by 1 base and J by 3 bases, and 7 bases separated the two germline ends. The CDR3 length is 14 residues. The CDR3: CASSPRGSYNEQFF. Written as DNA, the CDR3 is TGTGCCAGCTCACCACGGGGCAGCTACAATGAGCAGTTCTTC.

The table lists this clone with a few counts. The chain uses TRBV9 and TRBJ1-6, with 7 bases that match TRBD1. Germline V gene sequence: CDR1 SGDLS, CDR2 YYNGEE. CDR3 length equals 18 residues. With 3 bases clipped from V and 4 bases from J, the junction kept 13 bases outside the gene matches. In DNA, the CDR3 is TGTGCCAGCAGCGCCAACCCGGGGACGGACAGGTATAATTCACCCCTCCACTTT. As protein: CASSANPGTDRYNSPLHF.

This sequence joins TRBV18 and TRBJ2-5; D is unresolved. The CDR3 loop spans 13 amino acids. The V end was cut by 5 bases, the J end by 1 base, with 8 bases between. The germline V gene has CDR1 KGHSH and CDR2 LQKENI. The CDR3 DNA reads as TGTGCCAGCTCAGGGGATATCCAAGAGACCCAGTACTTC. This gives the protein CASSGDIQETQYF.

The CDR3 is CASSLSSPRDQPQHF. The CDR3 nucleotides read TGCGCCAGCAGCCTATCGTCCCCGAGGGATCAGCCCCAGCATTTT. The gene calls are TRBV5-1 and TRBJ1-5; D remains unclear. The germline gives CDR1 SGHRS, CDR2 YFSETQ. Trimming stripped 4 bases from V and 5 bases from J, with 16 bases between. This CDR3 is 15 amino acids long.

The chain joins TRBV11-2 to TRBJ2-7; 10 nucleotides match TRBD2. The CDR3 covers 14 residues. Germline-derived CDR1 and CDR2 are SGHAT and FQNNGV. V lost 5 bases, J lost 5 bases, and 6 bases stayed unmatched. CDR3 protein: CASSPLAGYHEQYF. The CDR3 DNA reads as TGTGCCAGCAGCCCACTAGCGGGGTACCACGAGCAGTACTTC.

The gene calls are TRBV18 and TRBJ2-2; 9 nucleotides align to TRBD1. CDR3 length equals 16 residues. J lost 5 bases, V lost 3 bases, and 7 bases had no gene match. Germline V gives CDR1 KGHSH, CDR2 LQKENI. CDR3 residues: CASSPGTGKRTGELFF. The CDR3 nucleotides are TGTGCCAGCTCACCTGGGACAGGGAAGAGGACCGGGGAGCTGTTTTTT.

V is TRBV5-4 and J is TRBJ2-1; D may be TRBD1 (7 bases). Germline assignment: CDR1 SGHNT and CDR2 YYREEE (reference sequence). CDR3 length: 18 amino acids. Trimming took off 4 bases at V and 4 bases at J, with 24 bases between the two ends. CDR3 bases: TGTGCCAGCAGCGGAGGGATACGAACAGGGGTGGGGTACAATGAGCAGTTCTTC. Amino acid sequence: CASSGGIRTGVGYNEQFF. Full variable domain (outside the CDR3, taken from reference TRBV5-4 and TRBJ2-1): ETGVTQSPTHLIKTRGQQVTLRCSSQSGHNTVSWYQQALGQGPQFIFQYYREEENGRGNFPPRFSGLQFPNYSSELNVNALELDDSALYLCASSGGIRTGVGYNEQFFGPGTRLTVL.

The chain employs TRBV7-8 and TRBJ2-7; 10 positions match TRBD1. The CDR3 has 16 residues. CDR1 and CDR2 (germline): SGHVS, FQNEAQ. The V gene end was trimmed by 1 base and the J gene end by 6 bases; junction bases not matched to a gene: 9. In DNA form, the CDR3 reads TGTGCCAGCAGCTTAGGAGTTCCGGGACAGGGGTTCGAGCAGTACTTC. Translated, it gives CASSLGVPGQGFEQYF.

The J gene is TRBJ2-3, the V gene TRBV5-1; D unclear. The CDR3 runs 15 residues. The V end lost 0 bases, the J end lost 2 bases, and 10 bases lay between the germline ends. CDR1 is SGHRS and CDR2 is YFSETQ in the germline V gene. CDR3 sequence reads: CASSLGSTNTDTQYF. Here the CDR3 DNA reads TGCGCCAGCAGCTTGGGGTCTACAAACACAGATACGCAGTATTTT.

CDR3 sequence reads: CASSSKRGVETQYF. CDR3 nucleotide sequence: TGTGCCAGCAGCTCCAAGCGGGGGGTTGAGACCCAGTACTTC. V is TRBV5-6 and J is TRBJ2-5, with 9 bases identical to TRBD2. This CDR3 has 14 amino acids. V lost 3 bases to trimming and J lost 5 bases; unmatched junction nucleotides: 5. Germline V gene sequence: CDR1 SGHDT, CDR2 YYEEEE.

Regarding this clone: A junction boundary mismatches the germline segment, possibly from a read error. This chain's CDR3 is CASRLDRTNTEAFF. Written as DNA, the CDR3 is TGTGCCAGCAGATTAGACAGGACGAACACTGAAGCTTTCTTT. This chain joins TRBV7-2 and TRBJ1-1; tentatively, D is TRBD1 (6 bases). Looked up from germline, CDR1 is SGHTA and CDR2 is FQGNSA. The CDR3 spans 14 residues.

The CDR3 here is CAISERDRANEQFF. The DNA for the CDR3 is TGTGCCATCAGTGAACGGGACAGGGCAAATGAGCAGTTCTTC. The chain carries TRBV10-3 and TRBJ2-1; TRBD1 agrees at 9 bases. There are 14 residues in the CDR3. Germline CDR1 ENHRY, CDR2 SYGVKD. The V segment lost 3 bases and the J segment 7 bases; nucleotides outside the gene matches: 4.

The V gene is TRBV4-1, the J gene TRBJ1-1; TRBD1 agrees at 7 bases. V shed 2 bases, J shed 7 bases, and the junction held 7 bases outside the gene matches. Germline loops: CDR1 MGHRA, CDR2 YSYEKL. The CDR3 sequence is 14 residues long. In nucleotides, the CDR3 is TGCGCCAGCAGCCAACTTGACAGGGTTATTGAAGCTTTCTTT. Its translation: CASSQLDRVIEAFF.

V usage is TRBV2 and J usage is TRBJ1-3, with D unresolved. Germline CDR1 is SNHLY and CDR2 is FYNNEI. With 0 bases removed from V and 4 bases from J, the gap between germline ends came to 10 bases. The CDR3 consists of 15 residues. CDR3 residues: CASSEAWTPGNTIYF. As DNA, the CDR3 is TGTGCCAGCAGTGAAGCTTGGACGCCGGGAAACACCATATATTTT.

This clone was counted between two and nine times. V usage is TRBV4-1 and J usage is TRBJ1-1; weak D call: TRBD1 (6 bases). From germline, CDR1 is MGHRA and CDR2 YSYEKL. The CDR3 consists of 15 residues. The V end was cut by 4 bases, the J end by 1 base, with 13 bases between. The CDR3 is CASSPPDRPNTEAFF. CDR3 DNA sequence: TGCGCCAGCAGCCCCCCGGACAGACCGAACACTGAAGCTTTCTTT.

The chain couples TRBV4-1 to TRBJ2-7; 8 positions match TRBD2. This CDR3 spans 16 amino acids. The germline V gene has CDR1 MGHRA and CDR2 YSYEKL. V shed 0 bases and J 2 bases; nucleotides not matched to a gene: 6. CDR3 nucleotide sequence: TGCGCCAGCAGCCAAGAAGGTGAGCGGGGGCCCTACGAGCAGTACTTC. It translates to CASSQEGERGPYEQYF.

This chain joins TRBV2 and TRBJ1-3; 8 bases are a match to TRBD1. Germline CDR1 reads SNHLY; CDR2 reads FYNNEI. CDR3 length: 15 residues. V shed 6 bases, J shed 3 bases, and the junction held 7 bases outside the gene matches. CDR3 DNA sequence: TGTGCCAGCAGGCCCGACAGGGGTCATGGAAACACCATATATTTT. Protein sequence: CASRPDRGHGNTIYF.

V and J are TRBV29-1 and TRBJ2-5; 14 nucleotides agree with TRBD2. The J segment lost 3 bases and the V segment lost 7 bases, leaving 13 bases of the junction unmatched. Germline lookup yields CDR1 SQVTM and CDR2 ANQGSEA. The CDR3 is made up of 17 amino acids. The CDR3 reads CSGGPRLAGGYEETQYF. In DNA form, the CDR3 reads TGCAGCGGGGGACCGCGACTAGCGGGGGGGTACGAAGAGACCCAGTACTTC.

The V and J genes are TRBV7-9 and TRBJ2-7; perhaps TRBD2 as D (5 bases). CDR1 and CDR2 (germline): SEHNR, FQNEAQ (reference sequence). With 2 bases removed from V and 6 bases from J, the gap between germline ends came to 17 bases. This CDR3 contains 15 residues. The CDR3 reads CASSLLAGSPAEQYF. The CDR3 nucleotides are TGTGCCAGCAGCTTATTGGCGGGCAGCCCTGCCGAGCAGTACTTC. The full variable domain, with the rest looked up from reference TRBV7-9 and TRBJ2-7, is DTGVSQNPRHKITKRGQNVTFRCDPISEHNRLYWYRQTLGQGPEFLTYFQNEAQLEKSRLLSDRFSAERPKGSFSTLEIQRTEQGDSAMYLCASSLLAGSPAEQYFGPGTRLTVT.

V gene TRBV27 combines with J gene TRBJ1-2; tentatively, D is TRBD1 (5 bases). Germline V gene lookup returns CDR1 MNHEY and CDR2 SMNVEV (reference sequence). The CDR3 spans 13 residues. V gave up 8 bases and J gave up 4 bases, with 14 bases separating them. The CDR3 sequence: CASHGQGGYGYTF. In nucleotides, the CDR3 is TGTGCCAGCCATGGGCAGGGAGGCTATGGCTACACCTTC.

The chain has TRBV9 and TRBJ1-2; a weak D match, TRBD1 (6 bases). The V end was cut by 1 base, the J end by 3 bases, with 16 bases between. CDR1 and CDR2 from the germline V gene are SGDLS and YYNGEE. There are 16 residues in the CDR3. The CDR3 bases are TGTGCCAGCAGCGTAACAGCAAGGGGGGGATACTATGGCTACACCTTC. This sequence encodes CASSVTARGGYYGYTF.

This clone was recorded once. The chain recombines TRBV4-3 with TRBJ2-7; D gene unclear. V lost 3 bases to trimming and J lost 0 bases, with 9 bases between them. The germline V gene encodes CDR1 LGHNA and CDR2 YSLEER. This CDR3 has 14 residues. The DNA for the CDR3 is TGCGCCAGCAGCCATACGGCACGCTCCTACGAGCAGTACTTC. It specifies CASSHTARSYEQYF.

In nucleotides, the CDR3 is TGTGCCAGCTCACTGACAGGGGAATATGGCTACACCTTC. As protein: CASSLTGEYGYTF. This chain joins TRBV18 and TRBJ1-2; TRBD1 agrees at 8 bases. V lost 4 bases and J lost 5; bases outside the gene matches: 3. CDR1 is KGHSH, CDR2 LQKENI, per germline. The CDR3 has 13 residues.

The chain couples TRBV21-1 to TRBJ1-2. TRBV21-1 corresponds to a pseudogene. CDR3 length: 15 residues. The CDR3 protein is CASSHLLCPNMGYTF. CDR3 in DNA: TGTGCCAGCAGCCACCTCCTCTGTCCCAATATGGGCTACACCTTC.

The V gene is TRBV29-1, the J gene TRBJ2-7; 10 bases align to TRBD1. CDR3 size: 13 residues. V gave up 1 base and J gave up 5 bases; unmatched junction bases: 2. CDR1 is SQVTM, CDR2 ANQGSEA, per germline. In nucleotides, the CDR3 is TGCAGCGTTGAAGGGACAGGGGGTAACGAGCAGTACTTC. Protein: CSVEGTGGNEQYF.